Listed here is a single T cell receptor beta chain. Repertoires were generated with immunoSEQ multiplex PCR, while TCRdb's copy carries only in-frame clones and drops some. The sample shows some 110,000 clones, more than 75% of them seen only once. These data belong to a study of blood T cell repertoires in COVID-19. Germline V gives CDR1 GTSNPN, CDR2 SVGIG (reference sequence). CDR3 length: 15 residues. Trimming removed 2 bases at V and 0 bases at J, with 12 bases between. The sequenced material came from peripheral blood. V gene TRBV30 combines with J gene TRBJ2-3; a weak D match, TRBD1 (5 bases). The clonotype comes from a man aged 35-49 years with acute or convalescent COVID-19. The CDR3 sequence is CAWSQDITSTDTQYF. The CDR3, as DNA: TGTGCCTGGAGTCAGGACATCACTAGCACAGATACGCAGTATTTT.